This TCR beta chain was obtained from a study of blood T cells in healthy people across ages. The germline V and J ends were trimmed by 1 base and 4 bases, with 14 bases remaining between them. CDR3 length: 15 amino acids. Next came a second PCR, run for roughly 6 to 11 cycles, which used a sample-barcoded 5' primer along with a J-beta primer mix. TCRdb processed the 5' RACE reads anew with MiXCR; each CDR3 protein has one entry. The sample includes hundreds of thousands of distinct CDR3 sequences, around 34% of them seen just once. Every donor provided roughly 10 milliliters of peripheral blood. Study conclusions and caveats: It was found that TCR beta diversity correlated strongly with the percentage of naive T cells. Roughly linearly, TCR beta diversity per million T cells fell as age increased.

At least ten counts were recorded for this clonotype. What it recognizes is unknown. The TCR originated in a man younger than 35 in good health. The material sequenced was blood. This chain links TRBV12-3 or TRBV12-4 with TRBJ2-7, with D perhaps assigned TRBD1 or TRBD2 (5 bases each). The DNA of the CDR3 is TGTGCCAGCAGTTTAGGATCCGGGGCTGGTTACGAGCAGTACTTC. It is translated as CASSLGSGAGYEQYF.